The 31 T cell receptor beta chains in this list originate from one sample, sequenced in a study of spatial heterogeneity in lung cancer. Using its own MiXCR run on the 5' RACE reads, TCRdb lists one record per CDR3 protein. The sample includes about 6,100 distinct CDR3 sequences, around an eighth seen only once; the top ten take 16%. Time point given: sample taken at primary tumor resection. This specimen was lung tissue, taken at surgery. The receptors stem from a human donor with early-stage non-small cell lung cancer.

This clonotype was found many times. This beta chain was picked up by a library intended for alpha chains and is off target, so its count carries little meaning. The chain has TRBV7-3 and TRBJ2-5; TRBD1 aligns across 8 bases. CDR1 SGHTA and CDR2 FQGTGA come from the germline V gene. V was clipped by 0 bases and J by 5 bases; unmatched bases: 8. The CDR3 is 16 residues long. CDR3 sequence (DNA): TGTGCCAGCAGCTTAACGGGGACAGGAGGGATGGAGACCCAGTACTTC. As protein: CASSLTGTGGMETQYF.

This clonotype counts as medium-sized. Being off target in a library aimed at alpha chains, this beta chain has a size of little meaning. This chain connects TRBV10-3 to TRBJ1-1; D gene uncertain. V lost 2 bases and J lost 0, with 4 bases in between. Germline values: CDR1 ENHRY, CDR2 SYGVKD. The CDR3 sequence is 13 residues long. The DNA of the CDR3 is TGTGCCATCAGTGAGAATATGAACACTGAAGCTTTCTTT. It encodes CAISENMNTEAFF.

This clonotype has just one count. This beta chain slipped into a library made for alpha chains as a stray read, so its size is not meaningful. The J gene is TRBJ1-1, the V gene TRBV27; TRBD1 agrees at 8 bases. The V gene end was trimmed by 5 bases and the J gene end by 5 bases; junction bases not matched to a gene: 7. Germline CDR1 and CDR2: MNHEY and SMNVEV (reference sequence). The length of the CDR3 is 14 residues. CDR3 coding DNA: TGTGCCAGCAGTATTAAACAGGGGGTAACTGAAGCTTTCTTT. The encoded protein is CASSIKQGVTEAFF.

This clonotype was picked up many times. A library prepared for alpha chains yielded this beta chain as an off-target read; its size is of little meaning. The chain recombines TRBV7-2 with TRBJ2-1; the D gene is possibly TRBD1 (6 bases). The CDR3 totals 15 residues. CDR1 SGHTA and CDR2 FQGNSA come from the germline V gene. The V gene lost 5 bases and the J gene lost 4 bases, with 15 bases spanning the gap. The CDR3 loop reads CASSGRQDLYNEQFF. The CDR3 DNA reads TGTGCCAGCAGCGGACGACAGGATCTGTACAATGAGCAGTTCTTC.

This clonotype was seen at least ten times. Being off target in a library aimed at alpha chains, this beta chain has a size of little meaning. The chain has TRBV28 and TRBJ2-5, with 12 bases aligning to TRBD2. Germline V lookup: CDR1 MDHEN, CDR2 SYDVKM. The CDR3 is 17 amino acids. V lost 1 base and J lost 6; bases outside the gene matches: 9. Here the CDR3 reads CASSLSTTSGGLKTQYF. CDR3 nucleotides: TGTGCCAGCAGTTTATCCACGACTAGCGGGGGATTGAAGACCCAGTACTTC.

A note on this clonotype: This beta chain lies outside the target of a library built for alpha chains; its clone size means little. CDR3 protein: CASSQGVGGTNSGANVLTF. The DNA of the CDR3 is TGTGCCAGCAGCCAGGGCGTCGGCGGGACAAACTCTGGGGCCAACGTCCTGACTTTC. V usage is TRBV4-2 and J usage is TRBJ2-6; D may match TRBD1 or TRBD2 (6 bases each). V dropped 3 bases and J dropped 0 bases, with 18 bases sitting between them. This CDR3 comprises 19 residues. The germline gives CDR1 LGHNA, CDR2 YNFKEQ.

Details on this clonotype: Since the library was made to target alpha chains, this beta chain is a stray read and its abundance is not meaningful. The V and J genes are TRBV12-3 or TRBV12-4 and TRBJ2-1; D may be TRBD2 (6 bases). CDR3 size: 17 residues. V was trimmed by 5 bases and J by 10 bases, leaving 27 bases between them. The CDR3 loop reads CASSKPYPNLWGREQFF. CDR3 sequence (DNA): TGTGCCAGCAGTAAACCATATCCCAATCTATGGGGGAGGGAGCAGTTCTTC.

This clonotype was detected many times. This beta chain turned up in a library designed for alpha chains; as an off-target read, its abundance says little. The chain combines TRBV6-5 with TRBJ1-2; D is undetermined. The CDR3 runs to 13 residues. CDR1 and CDR2 (germline): MNHEY, SVGAGI. The V gene lost 4 bases and the J gene lost 5 bases, with 11 bases spanning the gap. In nucleotides, the CDR3 is TGTGCCAGCAGTTCGAAACCGATATATGGCTACACCTTC. The encoded protein is CASSSKPIYGYTF.

In its sample, this clonotype ranks as medium-sized. This beta chain is an unintended read in a library built for alpha chains; its size means little. The chain joins TRBV3-1 to TRBJ2-4; unclear D gene. The CDR3 is 16 amino acids. V dropped 0 bases and J dropped 0 bases, with 9 bases sitting between them. Germline V gene sequence: CDR1 LGHDT, CDR2 YNNKEL (reference sequence). This chain's CDR3 is CASSQEALQAKNIQYF. The DNA of the CDR3 is TGTGCCAGCAGCCAAGAGGCCCTCCAAGCCAAAAACATTCAGTACTTC.

This clonotype is medium-sized by share. Because the library targeted alpha chains, this beta chain is an off-target read whose size means little. The chain recombines TRBV28 with TRBJ1-3; D might be TRBD1 (6 bases). The CDR3 is 16 residues long. V dropped 1 base and J dropped 0 bases, with 10 bases sitting between them. CDR1 is MDHEN, CDR2 SYDVKM, per germline. In DNA form, the CDR3 reads TGTGCCAGCAGTTTATTGGGGGGCACCTCTGGAAACACCATATATTTT. This sequence encodes CASSLLGGTSGNTIYF.

To note about this clonotype: This beta chain lies outside the target of a library built for alpha chains; its clone size means little. This chain joins TRBV29-1 and TRBJ1-1; TRBD1 is a possible D gene (6 bases). The CDR3 covers 13 residues. V lost 4 bases and J lost 1, with 10 bases in between. The germline CDR1 and CDR2 sequences are SQVTM and ANQGSEA. The CDR3 region has the DNA TGCAGCGTTGTGGGGGCTTGGAACACTGAAGCTTTCTTT. It yields the protein CSVVGAWNTEAFF.

This clonotype was recorded at least ten times. Since it is a stray read in a library aimed at alpha chains, this beta chain has a size that is not meaningful. The V call is TRBV7-8, the J call TRBJ2-7; 7 bases match TRBD1. J was trimmed by 2 bases and V by 4 bases; bases with no gene match: 11. Looked up from germline, CDR1 is SGHVS and CDR2 is FQNEAQ. CDR3 length: 16 residues. CDR3 loop: CASSSIVGGQPYEQYF. For the CDR3, the DNA is TGTGCCAGCAGCTCAATAGTAGGGGGCCAACCCTACGAGCAGTACTTC.

This clonotype was counted at least ten times. The size of this beta chain means little, since it is a stray read in a library made for alpha chains. The rearrangement links TRBV5-1 to TRBJ2-7; 8 bases align to TRBD2. Germline V gene data show CDR1 as SGHRS and CDR2 as YFSETQ. The CDR3 spans 19 residues. J gave up 0 bases and V 1 base, and 15 bases lay outside the gene matches. For the CDR3, the DNA is TGCGCCAGCAGCTTGTTTTTCGGCACTAGCGGCACCGTCTCCTACGAGCAGTACTTC. Its protein is CASSLFFGTSGTVSYEQYF. The variable domain in full, completed from reference TRBV5-1 and TRBJ2-7, reads KAGVTQTPRYLIKTRGQQVTLSCSPISGHRSVSWYQQTPGQGLQFLFEYFSETQRNKGNFPGRFSGRQFSNSRSEMNVSTLELGDSALYLCASSLFFGTSGTVSYEQYFGPGTRLTVT.

This clonotype ranks as medium-sized (0.01 to 0.1%). This beta chain came through as a stray read in a library set up for alpha chains, and its size says little. The gene calls are TRBV7-9 and TRBJ2-1; the D call may be TRBD1 or TRBD2 (5 bases each). Trimming removed 1 base from V and 14 bases from J, with 12 bases in between. Per the germline V gene, CDR1 is SEHNR and CDR2 is FQNEAQ (reference sequence). The CDR3 runs to 12 residues. The CDR3 bases are TGTGCCAGCAGCTTAGATGAGGGGCTCGAGTTCTTC. As protein: CASSLDEGLEFF.

This clonotype has only a few counts. Within a library made for alpha chains, this beta chain is off target, and its count is uninformative. The rearrangement joins TRBV12-3 or TRBV12-4 to TRBJ1-4, with 10 bases aligning to TRBD1. The CDR3 has 15 residues. Germline trimming cut 3 bases from V and 7 bases from J; bases unmatched to any gene: 5. CDR3 sequence (DNA): TGTGCCAGCAGTTTGAGAAGGGACAGGGGTGAAAAACTGTTTTTT. Protein product: CASSLRRDRGEKLFF.

Turning to this clonotype: This beta chain is a stray sequence in a library constructed for alpha chains; its clone size is not meaningful. The chain carries TRBV29-1 and TRBJ1-1; tentative D call: TRBD1 (5 bases). CDR1 SQVTM and CDR2 ANQGSEA come from the germline V gene. The CDR3 spans 14 residues. V lost 3 bases and J 0 bases, leaving 11 bases between the germline ends. In DNA, the CDR3 is TGCAGCGTTGATGCAGGGCCGATGAACACTGAAGCTTTCTTT. Translated, it gives CSVDAGPMNTEAFF.

With respect to this clonotype: A library made for alpha chains picked up this beta chain off target, so its size means little. The J gene is TRBJ1-1, the V gene TRBV7-9; no reliable D call. The germline V gene has CDR1 SEHNR and CDR2 FQNEAQ (reference sequence). Trimming took off 2 bases at V and 1 base at J, with 5 bases between the two ends. The CDR3 contains 13 residues. The CDR3, as DNA: TGTGCCAGCAGCTTAATTTCGAACACTGAAGCTTTCTTT. This codes for CASSLISNTEAFF. The variable domain in full, completed from reference TRBV7-9 and TRBJ1-1, reads DTGVSQNPRHKITKRGQNVTFRCDPISEHNRLYWYRQTLGQGPEFLTYFQNEAQLEKSRLLSDRFSAERPKGSFSTLEIQRTEQGDSAMYLCASSLISNTEAFFGQGTRLTVV.

This clonotype was observed many times. This beta chain is an unintended read in a library built for alpha chains; its size means little. The chain combines TRBV6-1 with TRBJ1-2; perhaps TRBD1 as D (6 bases). CDR1 and CDR2 from the germline V gene are MNHNS and SASEGT. Trimming removed 7 bases from V and 3 bases from J, with 21 bases in between. The CDR3 extends over 16 amino acids. The CDR3 nucleotides are TGTGCCAGCACCACCCCGGGCAGGGGATTATACTATGGCTACACCTTC. This gives the protein CASTTPGRGLYYGYTF.

This clonotype was seen repeatedly, ten times or more. For a library built for alpha chains, this beta chain is a stray read; little rests on its size. The chain uses TRBV20-1 and TRBJ2-3; possible D gene TRBD2, 5 bases. The germline CDR1 and CDR2 sequences are DFQATT and SNEGSKA (reference sequence). This CDR3 region has 14 residues. V was pared by 7 bases and J by 2 bases, with 16 bases between. In nucleotides, the CDR3 is TGCAGTGGGGCTAGACCGGGGATCACAGATACGCAGTATTTT. This codes for CSGARPGITDTQYF.

This clonotype was seen a few times. This beta chain was picked up by a library intended for alpha chains and is off target, so its count carries little meaning. V is TRBV20-1 and J is TRBJ1-2, with D perhaps matching TRBD1 (5 bases). CDR1 and CDR2 (germline): DFQATT, SNEGSKA (reference sequence). This CDR3 has 11 residues. The V gene lost 6 bases and the J gene lost 6 bases, with 11 bases spanning the gap. CDR3 sequence (DNA): TGCAGTGCCCGGCAGGGAAATGGCTACACCTTC. Residues: CSARQGNGYTF.

This clonotype was detected ten times or more. This beta chain came through as a stray read in a library set up for alpha chains, and its size says little. CDR3 DNA: TGCGCCAGCAGCCAGCGAATACAGGGAGGGGGCCACGAGCAGTACTTC. It yields the protein CASSQRIQGGGHEQYF. The chain employs TRBV4-1 and TRBJ2-7, with D perhaps assigned TRBD1 or TRBD2 (7 bases each). V was cut by 3 bases and J by 5 bases, with 20 bases left in between. The CDR3 covers 16 residues. Germline CDR1 and CDR2: MGHRA and YSYEKL.

With respect to this clonotype: This beta chain is off target for a library built for alpha chains, so its abundance means little. This chain uses TRBV12-3 or TRBV12-4 with TRBJ2-7; no reliable D call. This CDR3 comprises 15 residues. Deletions cut 2 bases from V and 0 bases from J, with 11 bases between. CDR3 residues: CASSLSGGYSYEQYF. The CDR3 nucleotides read TGTGCCAGCAGTTTATCGGGCGGATACTCCTACGAGCAGTACTTC.

This clonotype was detected a few times. With the library built for alpha chains, this beta chain is off target and its frequency is not meaningful. The V gene is TRBV12-3 or TRBV12-4, the J gene TRBJ2-1, with TRBD2 identical over 7 bases. This CDR3 comprises 11 residues. The ends lost 2 bases at V and 13 bases at J; junction bases unmatched: 2. CDR3 sequence: CASSLSGLQFF. The CDR3 DNA sequence: TGTGCCAGCAGTTTATCGGGACTACAGTTCTTC.

Comments on this clonotype: This beta chain is off target for a library built for alpha chains, so its abundance means little. V usage is TRBV6-5 and J usage is TRBJ1-2, with D hard to call. CDR1 is MNHEY, CDR2 SVGAGI, per germline. V shed 0 bases and J shed 4 bases, with 12 bases lying between them. This CDR3 contains 15 residues. DNA for the CDR3: TGTGCCAGCAGTTACTCGGGAGGCCGGGGCTATGGCTACACCTTC. This codes for CASSYSGGRGYGYTF.

This clonotype was counted at least ten times. This beta chain represents an off-target read in a library built for alpha chains; its size is of limited meaning. V is TRBV12-3 or TRBV12-4 and J is TRBJ2-3; the D call may be TRBD1 or TRBD2 (6 bases each). CDR3 length: 13 residues. V was pared by 6 bases and J by 4 bases, with 11 bases between. The DNA for the CDR3 is TGTGCCAGCAGGCCCGGGGGCTCAGATACGCAGTATTTT. It translates to CASRPGGSDTQYF.

Many counts were recorded for this clonotype. Since the library was made to target alpha chains, this beta chain is a stray read and its abundance is not meaningful. This chain uses TRBV7-8 with TRBJ2-3, with D hard to call. Germline V gene sequence: CDR1 SGHVS, CDR2 FQNEAQ. V was shortened by 7 bases and J by 0 bases, with 11 bases between the two germline ends. This CDR3 spans 14 amino acids. CDR3 amino acids: CASTPVSSTDTQYF. The CDR3 DNA reads TGTGCCAGCACCCCAGTGTCTAGCACAGATACGCAGTATTTT. The complete variable domain, with remaining parts taken from reference TRBV7-8 and TRBJ2-3, reads GAGVSQSPRYKVAKRGQDVALRCDPISGHVSLFWYQQALGQGPEFLTYFQNEAQLDKSGLPSDRFFAERPEGSVSTLKIQRTQQEDSAVYLCASTPVSSTDTQYFGPGTRLTVL.

Comments on this clonotype: Since the library was made to target alpha chains, this beta chain is a stray read and its abundance is not meaningful. J is TRBJ2-3 and V is TRBV6-5, with D perhaps assigned TRBD1 or TRBD2 (5 bases each). The V gene lost 11 bases and the J gene lost 0 bases, with 12 bases spanning the gap. Germline loops: CDR1 MNHEY, CDR2 SVGAGI. The CDR3 consists of 13 residues. CDR3 residues: CASGLGSTDTQYF. The DNA for the CDR3 is TGTGCCTCGGGGCTCGGCAGCACAGATACGCAGTATTTT.

This clonotype was counted a few times. This beta chain lies outside the target of a library built for alpha chains; its clone size means little. The rearrangement uses TRBV9 and TRBJ2-1; 11 bases match TRBD2. The CDR3 consists of 15 residues. Looked up from germline, CDR1 is SGDLS and CDR2 is YYNGEE. The V and J ends lost 4 bases and 9 bases, in that order; junction bases with no gene match: 9. Here the CDR3 reads CASSSGLAGFTEQFF. The CDR3 nucleotides are TGTGCCAGCAGCTCCGGACTAGCGGGTTTTACTGAGCAGTTCTTC.

This clonotype was counted only a few times. This beta chain slipped into a library made for alpha chains as a stray read, so its size is not meaningful. J is TRBJ1-5 and V is TRBV28; the match to TRBD1 covers 8 bases. Germline V gene data show CDR1 as MDHEN and CDR2 as SYDVKM. This CDR3 comprises 16 residues. Losses at the gene ends were 6 bases for V and 4 bases for J; bases not matched to a gene: 11. This chain's CDR3 is CASSLTGGFTNQPQHF. In nucleotides, the CDR3 is TGTGCCAGCAGCCTCACAGGGGGGTTTACGAATCAGCCCCAGCATTTT. Combining the CDR3 with reference TRBV28 and TRBJ1-5 gives the whole variable domain DVKVTQSSRYLVKRTGEKVFLECVQDMDHENMFWYRQDPGLGLRLIYFSYDVKMKEKGDIPEGYSVSREKKERFSLILESASTNQTSMYLCASSLTGGFTNQPQHFGDGTRLSIL.

Many counts were recorded for this clonotype. This beta chain is off target for a library built for alpha chains, so its abundance means little. J is TRBJ1-2 and V is TRBV7-9; tentative D call: TRBD1 (6 bases). The CDR3 covers 19 residues. The V end was cut by 6 bases, the J end by 1 base, with 27 bases between. Germline V CDR1 and CDR2: SEHNR, FQNEAQ (reference sequence). The CDR3 reads CASSSRPAGEGVVNYGYTF. Written as DNA, the CDR3 is TGTGCCAGCAGTTCACGCCCGGCCGGCGAGGGGGTCGTTAACTATGGCTACACCTTC.

This clonotype was counted many times. The size of this beta chain means little, since it is a stray read in a library made for alpha chains. The chain recombines TRBV20-1 with TRBJ2-7, with D possibly being TRBD1 (6 bases). Trimming removed 5 bases from V and 3 bases from J, with 8 bases in between. This CDR3 spans 11 amino acids. CDR1 and CDR2 from the germline V gene are DFQATT and SNEGSKA (reference sequence). This CDR3 is CSAGRGYEQYF. The CDR3, as DNA: TGCAGTGCTGGCAGGGGCTACGAGCAGTACTTC.